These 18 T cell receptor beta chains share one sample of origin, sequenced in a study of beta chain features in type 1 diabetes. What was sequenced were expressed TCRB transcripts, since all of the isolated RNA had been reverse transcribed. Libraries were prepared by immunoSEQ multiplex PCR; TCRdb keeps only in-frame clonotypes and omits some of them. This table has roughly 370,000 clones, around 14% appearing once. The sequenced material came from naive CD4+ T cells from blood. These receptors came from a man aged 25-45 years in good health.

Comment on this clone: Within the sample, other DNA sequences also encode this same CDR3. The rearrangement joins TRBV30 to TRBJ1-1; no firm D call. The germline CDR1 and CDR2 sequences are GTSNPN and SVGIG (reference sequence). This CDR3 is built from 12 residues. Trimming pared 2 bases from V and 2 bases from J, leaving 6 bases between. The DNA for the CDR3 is TGTGCCTGGAGTCCGGGAAACACTGAAGCTTTCTTT. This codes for CAWSPGNTEAFF.

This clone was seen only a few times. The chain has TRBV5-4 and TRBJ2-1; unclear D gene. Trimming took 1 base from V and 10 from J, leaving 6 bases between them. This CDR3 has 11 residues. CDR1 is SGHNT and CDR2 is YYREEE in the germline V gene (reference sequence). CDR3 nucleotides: TGTGCCAGCAGCTTGAGTCAGGAGCAGTTCTTC. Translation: CASSLSQEQFF.

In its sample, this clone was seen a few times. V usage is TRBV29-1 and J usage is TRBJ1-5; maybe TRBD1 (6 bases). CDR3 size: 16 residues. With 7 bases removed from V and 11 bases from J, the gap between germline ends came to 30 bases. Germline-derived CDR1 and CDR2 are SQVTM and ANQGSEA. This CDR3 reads CSADYASGAPGEAQHF. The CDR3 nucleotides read TGCAGCGCCGACTACGCGTCAGGGGCGCCCGGAGAAGCCCAGCATTTT.

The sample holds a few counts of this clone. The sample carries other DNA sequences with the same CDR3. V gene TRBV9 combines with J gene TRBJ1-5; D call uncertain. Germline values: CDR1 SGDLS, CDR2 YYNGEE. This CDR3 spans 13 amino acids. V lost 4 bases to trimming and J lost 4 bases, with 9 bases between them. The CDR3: CASSPTGNQPQHF. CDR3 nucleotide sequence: TGTGCCAGCAGCCCGACGGGGAATCAGCCCCAGCATTTT. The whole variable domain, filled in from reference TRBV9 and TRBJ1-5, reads DSGVTQTPKHLITATGQRVTLRCSPRSGDLSVYWYQQSLDQGLQFLIQYYNGEERAKGNILERFSAQQFPDLHSELNLSSLELGDSALYFCASSPTGNQPQHFGDGTRLSIL.

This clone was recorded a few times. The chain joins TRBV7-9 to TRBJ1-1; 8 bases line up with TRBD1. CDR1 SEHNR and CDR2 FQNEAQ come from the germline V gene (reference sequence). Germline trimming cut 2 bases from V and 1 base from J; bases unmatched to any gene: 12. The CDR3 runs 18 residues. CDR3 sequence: CASSLLEWGGTGNTEAFF. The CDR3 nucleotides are TGTGCCAGCAGCTTACTTGAGTGGGGCGGGACAGGGAACACTGAAGCTTTCTTT.

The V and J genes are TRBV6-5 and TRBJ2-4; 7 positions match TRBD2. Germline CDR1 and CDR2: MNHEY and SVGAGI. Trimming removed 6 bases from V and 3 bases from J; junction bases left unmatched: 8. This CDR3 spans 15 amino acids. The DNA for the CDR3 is TGTGCCAGCAGCCTATGGGAGGGCGGCAAAAACATTCAGTACTTC. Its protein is CASSLWEGGKNIQYF.

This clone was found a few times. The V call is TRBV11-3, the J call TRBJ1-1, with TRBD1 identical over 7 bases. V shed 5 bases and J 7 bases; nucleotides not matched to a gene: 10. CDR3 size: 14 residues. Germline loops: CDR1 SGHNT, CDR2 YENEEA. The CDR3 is CASSPFLDRVEAFF. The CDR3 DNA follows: TGTGCCAGCAGCCCATTCCTTGACAGGGTTGAAGCTTTCTTT.

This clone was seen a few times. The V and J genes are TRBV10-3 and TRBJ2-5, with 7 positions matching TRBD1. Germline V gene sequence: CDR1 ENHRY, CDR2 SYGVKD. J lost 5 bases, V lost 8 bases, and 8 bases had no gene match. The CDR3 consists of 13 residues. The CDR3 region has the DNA TGTGCCATCTCCGACAGGGATCGGGAGACCCAGTACTTC. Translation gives CAISDRDRETQYF.

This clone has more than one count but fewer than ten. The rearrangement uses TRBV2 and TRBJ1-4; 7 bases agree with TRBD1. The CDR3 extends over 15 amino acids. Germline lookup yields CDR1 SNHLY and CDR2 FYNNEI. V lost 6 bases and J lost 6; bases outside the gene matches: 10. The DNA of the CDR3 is TGTGCCAGCAGAGAACAGACAGGGTCAGATGAAAAACTGTTTTTT. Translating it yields CASREQTGSDEKLFF.

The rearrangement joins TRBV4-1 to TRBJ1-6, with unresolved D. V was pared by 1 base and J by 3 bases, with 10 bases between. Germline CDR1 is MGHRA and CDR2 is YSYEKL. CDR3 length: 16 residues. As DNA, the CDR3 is TGCGCCAGCAGCCAAGTTGGTTCCGGCTATAATTCACCCCTCCACTTT. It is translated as CASSQVGSGYNSPLHF.

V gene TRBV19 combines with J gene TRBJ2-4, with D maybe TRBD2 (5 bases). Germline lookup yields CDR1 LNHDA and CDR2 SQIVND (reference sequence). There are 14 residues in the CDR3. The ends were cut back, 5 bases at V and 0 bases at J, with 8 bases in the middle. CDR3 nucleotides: TGTGCCAGTAGTGAAGAGGGAGCCAAAAACATTCAGTACTTC. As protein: CASSEEGAKNIQYF.

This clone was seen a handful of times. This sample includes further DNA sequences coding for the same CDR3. CDR3 residues: CASSVATGELFF. The CDR3 DNA sequence: TGTGCCAGCAGCGTAGCTACCGGGGAGCTGTTTTTT. The genes are TRBV9 and TRBJ2-2; D call uncertain. The germline CDR1 and CDR2 sequences are SGDLS and YYNGEE. V lost 0 bases and J lost 5, with 2 bases in between. This CDR3 is built from 12 residues.

As DNA, the CDR3 is TGTGCCAGCAGATACATGAACACTGAAGCTTTCTTT. It translates to CASRYMNTEAFF. V usage is TRBV28 and J usage is TRBJ1-1; D is uncertain. Trimming cost V 6 bases and J 0 bases, with 5 bases left between them. Germline V CDR1 and CDR2: MDHEN, SYDVKM. The CDR3 spans 12 residues.

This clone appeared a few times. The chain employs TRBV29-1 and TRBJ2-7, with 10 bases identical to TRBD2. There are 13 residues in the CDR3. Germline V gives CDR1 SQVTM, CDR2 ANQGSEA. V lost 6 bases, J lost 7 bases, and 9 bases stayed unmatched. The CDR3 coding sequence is TGCAGCGTCCGGCTAGCGGGAGACGGTGAGCAGTACGTC. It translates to CSVRLAGDGEQYV.

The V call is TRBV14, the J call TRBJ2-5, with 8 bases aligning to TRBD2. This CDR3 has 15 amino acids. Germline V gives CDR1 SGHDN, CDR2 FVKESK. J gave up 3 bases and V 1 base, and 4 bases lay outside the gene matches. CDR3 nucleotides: TGTGCCAGCAGCCAAGCGGCGGGAGGCGAAGAGACCCAGTACTTC. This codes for CASSQAAGGEETQYF.

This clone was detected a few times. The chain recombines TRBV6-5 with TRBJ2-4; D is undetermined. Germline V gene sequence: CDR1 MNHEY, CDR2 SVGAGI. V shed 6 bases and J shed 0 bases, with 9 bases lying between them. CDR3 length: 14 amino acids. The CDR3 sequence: CASSRNLAKNIQYF. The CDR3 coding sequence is TGTGCCAGCAGCCGCAACCTAGCCAAAAACATTCAGTACTTC.

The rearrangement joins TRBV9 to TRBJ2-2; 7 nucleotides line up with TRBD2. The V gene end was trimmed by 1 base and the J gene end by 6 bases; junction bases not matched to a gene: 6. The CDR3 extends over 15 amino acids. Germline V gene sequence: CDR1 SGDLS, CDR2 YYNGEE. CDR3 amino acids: CASSVRGSSAGELFF. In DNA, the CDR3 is TGTGCCAGCAGCGTACGCGGGAGCTCGGCCGGGGAGCTGTTTTTT.

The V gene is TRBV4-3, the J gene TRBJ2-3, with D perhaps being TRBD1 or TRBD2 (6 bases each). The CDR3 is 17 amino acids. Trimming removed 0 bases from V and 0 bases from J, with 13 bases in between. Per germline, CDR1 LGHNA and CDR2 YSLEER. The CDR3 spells CASSQDFKGGSTDTQYF. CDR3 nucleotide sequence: TGCGCCAGCAGCCAAGATTTCAAGGGGGGAAGCACAGATACGCAGTATTTT.